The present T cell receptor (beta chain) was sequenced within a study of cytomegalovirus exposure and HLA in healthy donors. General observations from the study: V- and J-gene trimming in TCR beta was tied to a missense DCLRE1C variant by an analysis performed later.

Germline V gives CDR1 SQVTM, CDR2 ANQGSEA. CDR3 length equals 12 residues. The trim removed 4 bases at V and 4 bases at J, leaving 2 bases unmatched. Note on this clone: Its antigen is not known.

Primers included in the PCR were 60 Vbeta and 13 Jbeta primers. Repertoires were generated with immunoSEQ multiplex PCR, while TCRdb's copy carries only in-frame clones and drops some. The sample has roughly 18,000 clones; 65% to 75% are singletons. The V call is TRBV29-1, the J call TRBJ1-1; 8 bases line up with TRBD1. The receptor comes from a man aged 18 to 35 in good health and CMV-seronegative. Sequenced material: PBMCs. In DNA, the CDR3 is TGCAGCGTTGGGACAGGGATCACTGAAGCTTTCTTT. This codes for CSVGTGITEAFF.